Listed below are T cell receptor beta chains from one sample, sequenced in a study of cytomegalovirus exposure and HLA in healthy donors. Libraries were prepared by immunoSEQ multiplex PCR; TCRdb keeps only in-frame clonotypes and omits some of them. This table holds 100,000 or so clones, approximately 76% found once. Sequenced sample: PBMCs. The receptors stem from a man aged 40-50 years in good health and CMV-seronegative. Each CDR3 is given with its conserved first and last residue. Fields, in order: J gene, V gene, D gene, CDR3 DNA, CDR3 protein. The D gene is left open where the match is weak.

J: TRBJ1-1; V: TRBV27; D: NA; DNA: TGTGCCAGCAGTTCCCCTCGCGGGGGACGTCGGGACAAGACAGGCACTGAAGCTTTCTTT; CDR3: CASSSPRGGRRDKTGTEAFF
J: TRBJ2-2; V: TRBV7-9; D: TRBD2; DNA: TGTGCCAGCAGCTTAGGACTAGCGGGGGGCCGGAACACCGGGGAGCTGTTTTTT; CDR3: CASSLGLAGGRNTGELFF
J: TRBJ2-3; V: TRBV30; D: NA; DNA: TGTGCCTGGGGGTCCACAGGGGATACGCAGTATTTT; CDR3: CAWGSTGDTQYF
J: TRBJ1-3; V: TRBV5-1; D: NA; DNA: TGCGCCAGCAGCTCTGCAGGTTCAGGTTCTGGAAACACCATATATTTT; CDR3: CASSSAGSGSGNTIYF
J: TRBJ1-2; V: TRBV28; D: TRBD1; DNA: TGTGCCAGCACCTCGGGACAGGGAAATGGCTACACCTTC; CDR3: CASTSGQGNGYTF
J: TRBJ1-2; V: TRBV6-5; D: TRBD1; DNA: TGTGCCAGCAGTTACTATTGGTCGGCAGGGGGCTATGGCTACACCTTC; CDR3: CASSYYWSAGGYGYTF
J: TRBJ2-3; V: TRBV6-1; D: TRBD2; DNA: TGTGCCAGCAGGTTAGCGGGGGAAGGGACAGATACGCAATATTTT; CDR3: CASRLAGEGTDTQYF
J: TRBJ1-3; V: TRBV6-5; D: TRBD1; DNA: TGTGCCAGCAGCACCAGTGCGGGACAGCCAAACACCATATATTTT; CDR3: CASSTSAGQPNTIYF
J: TRBJ2-2; V: TRBV5-1; D: NA; DNA: TGCGCCAGCAGCTTGGGTGCGGGGCGAAACACCGGGGAGCTGTTTTTT; CDR3: CASSLGAGRNTGELFF
J: TRBJ2-4; V: TRBV14; D: NA; DNA: TGTGCCAGCAGCCATTCTAGTTTCAAATACATTCAGTACTTC; CDR3: CASSHSSFKYIQYF
J: TRBJ1-2; V: TRBV6-5; D: TRBD1; DNA: TGTGCCAGCAGCTTCGACAGGGGCCCTAAAGGCTACACCTTC; CDR3: CASSFDRGPKGYTF
J: TRBJ2-7; V: TRBV7-9; D: NA; DNA: TGTGCCAGCGCGGGATGGGAGGGGGACTACGAGCAGTACTTC; CDR3: CASAGWEGDYEQYF
J: TRBJ2-1; V: TRBV7-9; D: TRBD2; DNA: TGTGCCAGCGGCCACAGCGGGGGGGCCTACAATGAGCAGTTCTTC; CDR3: CASGHSGGAYNEQFF
J: TRBJ2-1; V: TRBV9; D: NA; DNA: TGTGCCAGCAGCGTAGAGGCTAGCAGAAGCTCCTACAATGAGCAGTTCTTC; CDR3: CASSVEASRSSYNEQFF
J: TRBJ1-5; V: TRBV28; D: TRBD1; DNA: TGTGCCAGCAGTTTCTCGTGGGGGACAGGAGCGATAATGCAGCATTTT; CDR3: CASSFSWGTGAIMQHF
J: TRBJ2-1; V: TRBV2; D: TRBD1; DNA: TGTGCCAGCAGTCGTCCACCCGTGACAGGGGGAATCGATGAGCAGTTCTTC; CDR3: CASSRPPVTGGIDEQFF
J: TRBJ1-5; V: TRBV10-3; D: NA; DNA: TGTGCCATCAGTGAAAGTTCGAGAAACAATCAGCCCCAGCATTTT; CDR3: CAISESSRNNQPQHF
J: TRBJ2-5; V: TRBV5-1; D: TRBD1; DNA: TGCGCCAGCAGCTTGGGGGACAGGGGTGGCGAGACCCAGTACTTC; CDR3: CASSLGDRGGETQYF
J: TRBJ1-3; V: TRBV5-5; D: NA; DNA: TGTGCCAGCAGCTCCCGGGTCTCTGGAAACACCATATATTTT; CDR3: CASSSRVSGNTIYF